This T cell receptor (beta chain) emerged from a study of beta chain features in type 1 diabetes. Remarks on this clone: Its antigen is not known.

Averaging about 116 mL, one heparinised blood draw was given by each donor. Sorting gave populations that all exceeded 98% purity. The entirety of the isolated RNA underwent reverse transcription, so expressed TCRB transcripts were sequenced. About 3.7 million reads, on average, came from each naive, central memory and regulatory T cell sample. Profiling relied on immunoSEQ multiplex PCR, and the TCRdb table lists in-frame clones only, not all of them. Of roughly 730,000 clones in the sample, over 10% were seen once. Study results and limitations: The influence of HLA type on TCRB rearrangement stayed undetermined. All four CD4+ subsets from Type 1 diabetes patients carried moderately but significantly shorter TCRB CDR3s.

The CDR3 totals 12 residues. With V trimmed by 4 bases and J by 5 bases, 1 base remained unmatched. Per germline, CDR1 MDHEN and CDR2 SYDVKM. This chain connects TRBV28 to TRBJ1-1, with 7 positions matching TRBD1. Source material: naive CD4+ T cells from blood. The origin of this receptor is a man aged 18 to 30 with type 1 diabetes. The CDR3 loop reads CASSSTGTEAFF. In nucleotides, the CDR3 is TGTGCCAGCAGTTCGACAGGGACTGAAGCTTTCTTT.